This record concerns one T cell receptor (beta chain) sequence. Its antigen is still unknown. Germline and junction disagree at one end, which may indicate a read error. This record belongs to a study of tumor and adjacent non-tumor tissue in lung cancer. The study, taken as a whole, reports: Compared with tumor, normal lung showed significantly lower TCR diversity.

TCRbeta libraries were built with three rounds of nested PCR, modified from ARM-PCR. One entry per CDR3 protein results from TCRdb running MiXCR on the multiplex PCR reads. The sample has about 110,000 distinct CDR3 sequences, over 75% seen once; the top ten hold 22%. The template was RNA from unsorted bulk tissue. Sequencing was done on a sample of lung tumor tissue. The TCR sequence derives from a man in his 70s with non-small cell lung cancer.

Here the CDR3 reads CAGSPGLGNTNEPFF. CDR3 sequence (DNA): TGTGCCGGCAGTCCGGGACTAGGCAATACTAATGAGCCGTTCTTC. The V call is TRBV6-2 or TRBV6-3, the J call TRBJ2-1, with 8 bases identical to TRBD2. The CDR3 runs to 15 residues. The germline CDR1 and CDR2 sequences are MNHEY and SVGEGT.